The T cell receptor beta chain under discussion was sequenced for a study of cytomegalovirus exposure and HLA in healthy donors. Whole-study results and caveats: Across donors, presence/absence analyses took sequencing depth to be roughly uniform. Trimming of TCR beta V- and J-genes showed a link, identified in a later analysis, to a missense DCLRE1C variant. The listing of 150 to 200 TCR beta chains classed them as cytomegalovirus-associated.

13 Jbeta primers and 60 Vbeta primers were used for the PCR. Authors' processing steps: Tens of millions of unique TCR beta chains, 8.5 million to 14 million shared, were counted in a later analysis. Sequenced by immunoSEQ multiplex PCR; TCRdb stores in-frame clones only, minus some. Clone size and V and J calls were adopted from that table, with D and trimming inferred from the DNA. The sample carries over 90,000 clones, 81% recorded once. Germline CDR1 reads SGHAT; CDR2 reads FQNNGV. This CDR3 contains 14 residues. Trimming left V 4 bases short and J 2 bases short, with 11 bases between. Comments on this clone: Its specificity is not known.

The V call is TRBV11-2, the J call TRBJ1-1; D perhaps matches TRBD1 (6 bases). Sequencing was carried out using PBMCs. The clonotype was recovered from a man aged 35 to 55 in good health and CMV-seropositive. The CDR3 coding sequence is TGTGCCAGCAGCTCGGACAGAACCAACACTGAAGCTTTCTTT. It yields the protein CASSSDRTNTEAFF.